This T cell receptor (beta chain) was captured by sequencing in a study of cytomegalovirus exposure and HLA in healthy donors. PCR used 60 Vbeta primers and 13 Jbeta primers. Assay: immunoSEQ multiplex PCR; the TCRdb copy retains only in-frame clones and omits some. The sample has about 140,000 clones, roughly 80% seen once; the top ten hold 2.5% to 3.5%. Germline CDR1 is SEHNR and CDR2 is FQNEAQ (reference sequence). There are 18 residues in the CDR3. Regarding this clone: The junction shows a germline mismatch at one end, possibly a read error.

Donors were nominally healthy when sampled, though unrecorded immune exposures were likely. The chain is built from TRBV7-9 and TRBJ2-1; 10 nucleotides match TRBD2. Sequencing was done on a sample of PBMCs. The TCR was taken from a woman under 40 in good health and CMV-seronegative. This chain's CDR3 is CSSSLVWTTSGTYNEQFF. The CDR3 nucleotides are TGTTCCAGCAGCTTAGTTTGGACCACTAGCGGGACCTACAATGAGCAGTTCTTC.